This entry describes one T cell receptor (beta chain). Its matching antigen is unknown. This entry comes from a study of Ad26.COV2.S vaccination and SARS-CoV-2 variants. Notes on the study in general: Placebo recipients showed lower spike-specific TCR breadth than vaccinees.

Sequenced by immunoSEQ multiplex PCR; TCRdb stores in-frame clones only, minus some. The profile shows approximately 300,000 clones, just over 85% of them singletons. Regarding treatment: 15 to 20 received Ad26.COV2.S at low or high dose, single or two shots; 5 received placebo; per-sample allocation not given. Samples came from day 63 after the first vaccine or placebo injection. An adult aged 18-55 years in Boston served as the donor. Source: peripheral blood, taken in a trial of Ad26.COV2.S vaccine versus placebo. The receptor comes from a person between 18 and 65 years old who received the Ad26.COV2.S COVID-19 vaccine or a placebo.

As DNA, the CDR3 is TGTGCCAGCAGCTTAGGGACTTTTTCCACAGATACGCAGTATTTT. Its translation is CASSLGTFSTDTQYF. This chain joins TRBV5-4 and TRBJ2-3; weak D call: TRBD2 (6 bases). The CDR3 contains 15 residues. Germline loops: CDR1 SGHNT, CDR2 YYREEE (reference sequence). The ends were cut back, 2 bases at V and 2 bases at J, with 12 bases in the middle.